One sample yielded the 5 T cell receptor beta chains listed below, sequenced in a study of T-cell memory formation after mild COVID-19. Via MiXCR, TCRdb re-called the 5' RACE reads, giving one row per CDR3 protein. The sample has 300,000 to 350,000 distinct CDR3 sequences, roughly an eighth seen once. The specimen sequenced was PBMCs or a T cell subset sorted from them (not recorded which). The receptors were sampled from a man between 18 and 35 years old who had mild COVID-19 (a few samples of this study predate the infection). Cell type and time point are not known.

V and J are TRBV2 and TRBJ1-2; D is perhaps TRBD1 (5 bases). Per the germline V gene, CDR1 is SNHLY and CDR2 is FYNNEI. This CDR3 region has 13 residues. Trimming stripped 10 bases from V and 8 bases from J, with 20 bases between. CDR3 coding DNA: TGTGCCACCCATCAAAGCAGGGACGGCGGCTACACCTTC. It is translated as CATHQSRDGGYTF.

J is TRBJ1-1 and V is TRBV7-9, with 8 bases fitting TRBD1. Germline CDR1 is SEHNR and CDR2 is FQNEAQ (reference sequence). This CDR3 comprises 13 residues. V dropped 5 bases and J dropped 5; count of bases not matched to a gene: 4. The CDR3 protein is CASSAQGGTEAFF. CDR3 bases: TGTGCCAGCAGCGCACAGGGGGGAACTGAAGCTTTCTTT.

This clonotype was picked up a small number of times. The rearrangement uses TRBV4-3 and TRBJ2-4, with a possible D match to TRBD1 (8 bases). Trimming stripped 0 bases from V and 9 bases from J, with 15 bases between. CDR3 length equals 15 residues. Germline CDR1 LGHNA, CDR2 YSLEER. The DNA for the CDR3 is TGCGCCAGCAGCCAAGACAGGGGGCCGGGAGGCATTCAGTACTTC. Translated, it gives CASSQDRGPGGIQYF.

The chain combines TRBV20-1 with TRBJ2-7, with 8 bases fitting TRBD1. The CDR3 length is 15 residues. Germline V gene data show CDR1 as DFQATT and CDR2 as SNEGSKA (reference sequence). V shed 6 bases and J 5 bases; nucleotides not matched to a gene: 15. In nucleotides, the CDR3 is TGCAGTGCGACGACCGGACAGGGTGGGGCGGACGAGCAGTACTTC. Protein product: CSATTGQGGADEQYF.

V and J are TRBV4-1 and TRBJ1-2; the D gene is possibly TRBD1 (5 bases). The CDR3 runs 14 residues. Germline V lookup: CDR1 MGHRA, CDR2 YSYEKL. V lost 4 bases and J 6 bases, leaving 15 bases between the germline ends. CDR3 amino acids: CASSPIMAGNGYTF. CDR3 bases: TGCGCCAGCAGCCCTATTATGGCAGGGAATGGCTACACCTTC.